These 27 T cell receptor beta chains were all obtained from the same sample, sequenced in a study of blood T cells in healthy people across ages. Together with a sample-barcoded 5' primer, a J-beta primer mix was included in a second PCR lasting about 7 to 11 cycles. TCRdb re-derived calls from the 5' RACE reads in MiXCR, one entry per CDR3 protein. The sample gives hundreds of thousands of distinct CDR3 sequences, 40% to 50% of which show up once; around 30% is in the top ten. What was sequenced was blood. The receptors here all came from an older man in good health.

Concerning this clonotype: This may arise from a read error, as a much more abundant clone is one base away. This chain uses TRBV4-3 with TRBJ2-5; the match to TRBD1 covers 11 bases. The J call is doubtful: the DNA matches TRBJ2-1 better. This CDR3 spans 17 amino acids. Per germline, CDR1 LGHNA and CDR2 YSLEER. CDR3 amino acids: CASSPDTSGTGGETQFF. CDR3 sequence (DNA): TGCGCCAGCAGCCCTGACACTTCCGGGACAGGGGGGGAGACCCAGTTCTTC.

This clonotype occurred a few times. This chain connects TRBV7-2 to TRBJ2-2; 10 bases fit TRBD2. CDR1 and CDR2 from the germline V gene are SGHTA and FQGNSA. V lost 1 base, J lost 4 bases, and 9 bases stayed unmatched. This CDR3 has 18 residues. The CDR3 protein is CASSLGLGSGRLTGELFF. The CDR3 coding sequence is TGTGCCAGCAGCTTAGGTCTGGGTAGCGGGAGGCTCACCGGGGAGCTGTTTTTT. Variable domain in full (rest from reference TRBV7-2 and TRBJ2-2): GAGVSQSPSNKVTEKGKDVELRCDPISGHTALYWYRQSLGQGLEFLIYFQGNSAPDKSGLPSDRFSAERTGGSVSTLTIQRTQQEDSAVYLCASSLGLGSGRLTGELFFGEGSRLTVL.

This clonotype appeared a few times. The genes are TRBV2 and TRBJ1-5, with a possible D match to TRBD1 (5 bases). This CDR3 spans 14 amino acids. With 5 bases removed from V and 7 bases from J, the gap between germline ends came to 15 bases. Germline V CDR1 and CDR2: SNHLY, FYNNEI. CDR3 bases: TGTGCCAGCAGTCTCCAGGGTCTGGGGCAGCCCCAGCATTTT. Residues: CASSLQGLGQPQHF. Full variable domain (outside the CDR3, taken from reference TRBV2 and TRBJ1-5): EPEVTQTPSHQVTQMGQEVILRCVPISNHLYFYWYRQILGQKVEFLVSFYNNEISEKSEIFDDQFSVERPDGSNFTLKIRSTKLEDSAMYFCASSLQGLGQPQHFGDGTRLSIL.

Many counts were recorded for this clonotype. CDR3 DNA sequence: TGCAGTGCTAGAGATGGGACTAGCGGGAGGGAGCAGTACTTC. Its protein product is CSARDGTSGREQYF. The V call is TRBV20-1, the J call TRBJ2-7, with TRBD2 matching 15 bases. Germline CDR1 reads DFQATT; CDR2 reads SNEGSKA (reference sequence). The J segment lost 7 bases and the V segment lost 0 bases, leaving 1 base of the junction unmatched. The CDR3 consists of 14 residues.

This clonotype was recorded many times. J is TRBJ2-5 and V is TRBV10-3; 13 bases match TRBD2. The germline V gene encodes CDR1 ENHRY and CDR2 SYGVKD. J gave up 3 bases and V 7 bases, and 5 bases lay outside the gene matches. CDR3 size: 15 residues. The CDR3 DNA sequence: TGTGCCATCACCTCGGGGACTAGCGGGAAAGAGACCCAGTACTTC. Translating gives CAITSGTSGKETQYF.

The sample holds a few counts of this clonotype. This chain connects TRBV7-9 to TRBJ2-3; 7 bases match TRBD1. CDR1 and CDR2 from the germline V gene are SEHNR and FQNEAQ (reference sequence). Trimming removed 1 base from V and 5 bases from J; junction bases left unmatched: 6. This CDR3 is built from 15 residues. The CDR3: CASSLGGTERDTQYF. The CDR3 DNA reads TGTGCCAGCAGCTTAGGTGGGACAGAGAGAGATACGCAGTATTTT.

The V gene is TRBV20-1, the J gene TRBJ2-3; 7 positions agree with TRBD2. Germline CDR1 and CDR2: DFQATT and SNEGSKA (reference sequence). The V segment lost 0 bases and the J segment 5 bases; nucleotides outside the gene matches: 8. The CDR3 has 15 amino acids. Here the CDR3 reads CSARDGREFRDTQYF. The CDR3 coding sequence is TGCAGTGCTAGAGATGGGCGGGAGTTTAGAGATACGCAGTATTTT.

A few counts support this clonotype. The gene calls are TRBV5-1 and TRBJ2-1; no clear D. CDR3 length: 14 amino acids. V was trimmed by 1 base and J by 9 bases, leaving 14 bases between them. The V gene's germline CDR1 is SGHRS and CDR2 YFSETQ. The CDR3 protein is CASSLTVGFSEQFF. In nucleotides, the CDR3 is TGCGCCAGCAGCTTGACCGTGGGATTCAGTGAGCAGTTCTTC.

This chain joins TRBV9 and TRBJ1-5; no definite D call. This CDR3 is built from 14 residues. Looked up from germline, CDR1 is SGDLS and CDR2 is YYNGEE. Trimming pared 0 bases from V and 5 bases from J, leaving 9 bases between. CDR3 bases: TGTGCCAGCAGCGTAGGGGCAGGTGATCAGCCCCAGCATTTT. Residues: CASSVGAGDQPQHF.

The chain carries TRBV15 and TRBJ2-7; TRBD2 matches at 15 bases. Germline CDR1 LNHNV, CDR2 YYDKDF (reference sequence). CDR3 length equals 16 residues. The ends lost 0 bases at V and 4 bases at J; junction bases unmatched: 1. The CDR3 loop is CATSRDGTSGRYEQYF. In DNA, the CDR3 is TGTGCCACCAGCAGAGATGGGACTAGCGGGAGGTACGAGCAGTACTTC.

The chain joins TRBV7-9 to TRBJ2-2; 8 positions agree with TRBD1. CDR3 length: 15 residues. Trimming at V came to 3 bases and at J to 4 bases, leaving 4 bases not matched to a gene. Germline V gene data show CDR1 as SEHNR and CDR2 as FQNEAQ (reference sequence). The CDR3 nucleotides read TGTGCCAGCAGCTTGGACAGGGCGGGCACCGGGGAGCTGTTTTTT. This encodes CASSLDRAGTGELFF.

This chain links TRBV12-3 or TRBV12-4 with TRBJ2-3, with D maybe TRBD2 (6 bases). V was cut by 6 bases and J by 4 bases, with 8 bases left in between. The CDR3 is made up of 12 amino acids. CDR3 coding DNA: TGTGCCAGCAGGACTAGTGCAGATACGCAGTATTTT. Translated, it gives CASRTSADTQYF.

This clonotype showed up many times. The genes are TRBV7-2 and TRBJ2-7; TRBD1 aligns across 8 bases. Germline V gene lookup returns CDR1 SGHTA and CDR2 FQGNSA. CDR3 length: 16 amino acids. With V trimmed by 5 bases and J by 2 bases, 11 bases remained unmatched. The CDR3 is CASSGRRQGPTYEQYF. CDR3 bases: TGTGCCAGCAGCGGCCGGAGACAGGGGCCAACCTACGAGCAGTACTTC.

Turning to this clonotype: Mismatch with germline at one junction end may stem from a read error. The chain joins TRBV20-1 to TRBJ2-7; D possibly corresponds to TRBD1 (5 bases). Germline CDR1 is DFQATT and CDR2 is SNEGSKA (reference sequence). There are 12 residues in the CDR3. Here the CDR3 DNA reads TGTAAACAGGACCCGACATCCTACGAGCAGTACTTC. Translating it yields CKQDPTSYEQYF.

This clonotype was seen many times. The chain joins TRBV6-1 to TRBJ1-2; 9 bases map to TRBD1. V shed 6 bases, J shed 2 bases, and the junction held 4 bases outside the gene matches. This CDR3 has 14 residues. From germline, CDR1 is MNHNS and CDR2 SASEGT. CDR3 residues: CASRTGTGNYGYTF. Here the CDR3 DNA reads TGTGCCAGCAGGACCGGGACAGGGAACTATGGCTACACCTTC.

Comment on this clonotype: This may be a read error, as it is one base from a much larger clone. The CDR3 protein is CASSRSTGELFF. DNA of the CDR3: TGTGCCAGCAGCCGATCCACCGGGGAGCTGTTTTTT. V is TRBV11-3 and J is TRBJ2-2; D not resolved. Looked up from germline, CDR1 is SGHNT and CDR2 is YENEEA. V was shortened by 5 bases and J by 4 bases, with 5 bases between the two germline ends. The CDR3 contains 12 residues. The full variable domain, rest sourced from reference TRBV11-3 and TRBJ2-2, is EAGVVQSPRYKIIEKKQPVAFWCNPISGHNTLYWYLQNLGQGPELLIRYENEEAVDDSQLPKDRFSAERLKGVDSTLKIQPAELGDSAVYLCASSRSTGELFFGEGSRLTVL.

Remarks on this clonotype: One end of the junction varies from germline; a read error may be responsible. The CDR3 is CATSRYLASNTDTRYF. CDR3 nucleotides: TGTGCCACCAGCAGATATCTAGCATCCAACACAGATACGCGGTATTTT. V gene TRBV15 combines with J gene TRBJ2-3, with a tentative D call TRBD2 (5 bases). The CDR3 consists of 16 residues. CDR1 is LNHNV, CDR2 YYDKDF, per germline (reference sequence).

The chain joins TRBV4-1 to TRBJ2-4; weak D call: TRBD1 (5 bases). CDR3 length: 15 residues. In germline, CDR1 is MGHRA, CDR2 YSYEKL. Trimming left V 3 bases short and J 5 bases short, with 14 bases between. The CDR3 reads CASSQGRAFENIQYF. As DNA, the CDR3 is TGCGCCAGCAGCCAGGGCAGGGCTTTCGAAAACATTCAGTACTTC.

The V and J genes are TRBV6-2 or TRBV6-3 and TRBJ2-7; 7 bases map to TRBD1. Unmatched junction bases numbered 1, after V lost 1 base and J lost 1 base. The CDR3 contains 14 residues. The germline gives CDR1 MNHEY, CDR2 SVGEGT. The CDR3 bases are TGTGCCAGCAGTTACTTACAGGGGTCCTACGAGCAGTACTTC. Amino acid sequence: CASSYLQGSYEQYF.

This clonotype has ten or more counts. This chain uses TRBV7-8 with TRBJ2-6; D is ambiguous. CDR1 is SGHVS, CDR2 FQNEAQ, per germline. Trimming shortened V by 1 base and J by 1 base, and 2 bases separated the two germline ends. This CDR3 has 14 residues. CDR3 DNA: TGTGCCAGCAGCTTAGGGTCTGGGGCCAACGTCCTGACTTTC. Protein sequence: CASSLGSGANVLTF. Supplemented by reference TRBV7-8 and TRBJ2-6, the full variable domain reads GAGVSQSPRYKVAKRGQDVALRCDPISGHVSLFWYQQALGQGPEFLTYFQNEAQLDKSGLPSDRFFAERPEGSVSTLKIQRTQQEDSAVYLCASSLGSGANVLTFGAGSRLTVL.

This clonotype turned up a few times. The V and J genes are TRBV20-1 and TRBJ2-5; D tentatively reads TRBD1 or TRBD2 (5 bases each). This CDR3 region has 14 residues. With 6 bases removed from V and 2 bases from J, the gap between germline ends came to 16 bases. From germline, CDR1 is DFQATT and CDR2 SNEGSKA (reference sequence). CDR3 protein: CSAHRGSEQETQYF. The DNA of the CDR3 is TGCAGTGCCCACCGGGGCTCCGAACAAGAGACCCAGTACTTC.

This clonotype was recorded a few times. The chain employs TRBV20-1 and TRBJ2-7; 10 positions agree with TRBD1. CDR1 DFQATT and CDR2 SNEGSKA come from the germline V gene (reference sequence). J was trimmed by 5 bases and V by 5 bases; bases with no gene match: 9. The CDR3 runs 14 residues. The CDR3 coding sequence is TGCAGTGCTGGCTGGGGGACAGGGGTTAACGAGCAGTACTTC. It yields the protein CSAGWGTGVNEQYF.

This clonotype was seen only once. This rearrangement joins TRBV7-2 to TRBJ2-5; 7 bases agree with TRBD2. The CDR3 has 16 residues. V was clipped by 2 bases and J by 3 bases; unmatched bases: 9. Germline V gives CDR1 SGHTA, CDR2 FQGNSA. The CDR3, as DNA: TGTGCCAGCAGCTTACGTCGGTCTAGCGGTAAAGAGACCCAGTACTTC. Encoded protein: CASSLRRSSGKETQYF.

This sequence joins TRBV7-2 and TRBJ2-2; 7 nucleotides match TRBD2. Germline CDR1 is SGHTA and CDR2 is FQGNSA. The CDR3 runs 16 residues. With V trimmed by 5 bases and J by 4 bases, 10 bases remained unmatched. The CDR3 loop reads CASSPRRDYRTGELFF. CDR3 coding DNA: TGTGCCAGCAGCCCCCGACGGGACTACCGCACCGGGGAGCTGTTTTTT.

This clonotype has ten or more counts. The chain has TRBV7-2 and TRBJ2-7, with D possibly being TRBD2 (6 bases). Germline CDR1 reads SGHTA; CDR2 reads FQGNSA. V shed 3 bases and J shed 1 base, with 13 bases lying between them. This CDR3 spans 15 amino acids. The CDR3 here is CASSLGGAISYEQYF. CDR3 sequence (DNA): TGTGCCAGCAGCTTGGGAGGTGCGATTTCCTACGAGCAGTACTTC.

About this clonotype: Germline is not matched at one junction end, which may reflect a read error. This chain links TRBV3-1 with TRBJ1-5, with D uncertain. The CDR3 extends over 12 amino acids. Germline-derived CDR1 and CDR2 are LGHDT and YNNKEL (reference sequence). In DNA form, the CDR3 reads TGTTCCAGCAGCCAAGAACGGGGGCCCCAGCATTTT. Its protein product is CSSSQERGPQHF.

V gene TRBV6-1 combines with J gene TRBJ2-7; 9 bases fit TRBD1. Unmatched junction bases numbered 10, after V lost 6 bases and J lost 1 base. CDR1 is MNHNS and CDR2 is SASEGT in the germline V gene. CDR3 length equals 16 residues. The CDR3 reads CASSPGQGLWSYEQYF. In DNA form, the CDR3 reads TGTGCCAGCAGCCCGGGACAGGGTCTTTGGTCCTACGAGCAGTACTTC.